The clone carrying this T cell receptor (beta chain) was counted at least ten times. Its antigen is currently unknown. This sample was taken from a study of regulatory T cells in long-lasting Graves disease. Points from the study as a whole: Persistent disease was characterized by preferential usage of TRBV28, TRBJ1-2 and TRBJ2-5.

Time point given: newly diagnosed GD, antithyroid drugs for less than 3 months. The TCR library was prepared using RNA isolated from PBMCs. Roughly 9.6-milliliter peripheral blood samples went into EDTA tubes. In building TCR beta libraries, iRepertoire HTBI primers were used together with Arm-PCR of CDR3 regions. TCRdb itself ran the multiplex PCR reads through MiXCR, one entry per CDR3 protein. Here the sample spans approximately 400,000 distinct CDR3 sequences, over 14% being singletons. The CDR3 consists of 16 residues. CDR1 is SGHNT, CDR2 YENEEA, per germline. J gave up 2 bases and V 4 bases, and 4 bases lay outside the gene matches. These sequences were also reported in another study, on T cells in Graves' hyperthyroidism and ophthalmopathy. According to that study: The authors deemed Graves' hyperthyroidism stable absent ophthalmopathy progression within 18 months. RT-PCR in the first round (using the HTBI primer set) targeted the TCR CDR3.

This TCR was recovered from a woman in her forties with Graves disease. The chain joins TRBV11-3 to TRBJ2-2; 10 bases are shared with TRBD2. The specimen was peripheral blood mononuclear cells (PBMCs), collected at new diagnosis, from a patient treated with antithyroid drugs. The CDR3 coding sequence is TGTGCCAGCAGCTCTCCTAGCGGGAGAAACACCGGGGAGCTGTTTTTT. It is translated as CASSSPSGRNTGELFF.